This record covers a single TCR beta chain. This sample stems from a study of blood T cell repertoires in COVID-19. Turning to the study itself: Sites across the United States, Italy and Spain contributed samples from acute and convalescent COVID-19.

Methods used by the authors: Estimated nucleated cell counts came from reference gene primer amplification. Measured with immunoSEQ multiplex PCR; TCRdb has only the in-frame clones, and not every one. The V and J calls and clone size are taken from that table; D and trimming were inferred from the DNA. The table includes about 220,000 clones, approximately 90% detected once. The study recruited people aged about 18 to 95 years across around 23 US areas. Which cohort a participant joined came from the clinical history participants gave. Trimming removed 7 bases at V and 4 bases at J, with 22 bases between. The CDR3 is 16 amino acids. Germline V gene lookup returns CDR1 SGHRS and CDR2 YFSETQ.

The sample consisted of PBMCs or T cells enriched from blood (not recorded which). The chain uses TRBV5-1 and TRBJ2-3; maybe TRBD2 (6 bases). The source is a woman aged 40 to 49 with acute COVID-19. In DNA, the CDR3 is TGCGCCAGCGGTACGGGACTCCTTGGCGGCGCAGATACGCAGTATTTT. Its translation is CASGTGLLGGADTQYF.